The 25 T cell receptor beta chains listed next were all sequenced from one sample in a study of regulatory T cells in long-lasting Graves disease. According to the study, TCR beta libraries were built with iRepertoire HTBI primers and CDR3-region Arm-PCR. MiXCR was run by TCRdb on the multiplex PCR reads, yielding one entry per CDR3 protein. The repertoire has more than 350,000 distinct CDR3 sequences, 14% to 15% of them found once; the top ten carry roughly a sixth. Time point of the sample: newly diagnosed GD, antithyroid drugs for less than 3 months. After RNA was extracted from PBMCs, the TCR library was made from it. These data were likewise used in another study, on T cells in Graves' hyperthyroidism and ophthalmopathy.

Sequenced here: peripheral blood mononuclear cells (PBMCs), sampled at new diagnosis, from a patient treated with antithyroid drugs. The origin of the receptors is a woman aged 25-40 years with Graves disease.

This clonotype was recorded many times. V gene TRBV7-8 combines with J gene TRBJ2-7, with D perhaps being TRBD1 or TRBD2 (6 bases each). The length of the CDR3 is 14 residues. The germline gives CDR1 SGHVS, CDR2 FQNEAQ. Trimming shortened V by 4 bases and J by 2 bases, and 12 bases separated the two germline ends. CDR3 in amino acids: CASSSSGAPYEQYF. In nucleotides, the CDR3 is TGTGCCAGCAGCTCCTCGGGGGCCCCCTACGAGCAGTACTTC.

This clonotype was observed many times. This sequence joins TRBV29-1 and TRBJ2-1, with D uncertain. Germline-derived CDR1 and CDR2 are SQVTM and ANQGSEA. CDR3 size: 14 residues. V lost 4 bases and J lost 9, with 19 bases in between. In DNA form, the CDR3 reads TGCAGCGTTGGTGGGTCGTCGTCTCCCGGTGAGCAGTTCTTC. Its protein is CSVGGSSSPGEQFF.

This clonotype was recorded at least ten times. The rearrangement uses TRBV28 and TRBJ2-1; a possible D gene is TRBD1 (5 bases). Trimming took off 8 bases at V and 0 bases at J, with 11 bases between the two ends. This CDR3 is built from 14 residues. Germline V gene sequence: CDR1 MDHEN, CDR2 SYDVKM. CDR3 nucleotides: TGTGCCAGCCTAGGGGTAAGCTCCTACAATGAGCAGTTCTTC. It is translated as CASLGVSSYNEQFF.

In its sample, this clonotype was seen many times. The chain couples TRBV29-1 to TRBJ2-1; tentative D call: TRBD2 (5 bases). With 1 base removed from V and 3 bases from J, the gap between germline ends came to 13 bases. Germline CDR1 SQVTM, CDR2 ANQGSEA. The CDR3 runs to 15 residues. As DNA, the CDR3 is TGCAGCGTTGAAGGGCCTGCGGGTCTCTACAATGAGCAGTTCTTC. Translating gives CSVEGPAGLYNEQFF.

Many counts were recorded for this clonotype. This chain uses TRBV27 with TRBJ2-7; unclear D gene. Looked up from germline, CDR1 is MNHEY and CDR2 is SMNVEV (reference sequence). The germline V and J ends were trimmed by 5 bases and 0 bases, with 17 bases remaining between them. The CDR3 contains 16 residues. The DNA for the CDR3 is TGTGCCAGCAGTAAAACAGCTGCCCCCAGCTCCTACGAGCAGTACTTC. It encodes CASSKTAAPSSYEQYF.

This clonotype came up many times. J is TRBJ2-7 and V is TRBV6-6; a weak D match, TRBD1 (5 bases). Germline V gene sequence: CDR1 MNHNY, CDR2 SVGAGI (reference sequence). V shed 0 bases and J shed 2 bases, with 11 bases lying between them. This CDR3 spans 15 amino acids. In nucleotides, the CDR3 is TGTGCCAGCAGTTACTCGATCAGGGTTGCCTACGAGCAGTACTTC. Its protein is CASSYSIRVAYEQYF.

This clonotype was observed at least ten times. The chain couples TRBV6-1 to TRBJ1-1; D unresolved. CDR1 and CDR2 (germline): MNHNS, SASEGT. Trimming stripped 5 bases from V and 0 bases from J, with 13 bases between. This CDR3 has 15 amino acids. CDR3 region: CASSPLTEMNTEAFF. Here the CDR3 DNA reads TGTGCCAGCAGTCCTCTAACGGAGATGAACACTGAAGCTTTCTTT.

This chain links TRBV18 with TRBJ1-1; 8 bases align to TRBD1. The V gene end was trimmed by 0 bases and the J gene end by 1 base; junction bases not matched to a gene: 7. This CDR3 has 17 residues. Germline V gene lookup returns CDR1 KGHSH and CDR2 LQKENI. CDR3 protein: CASSPPPRGLTNTEAFF. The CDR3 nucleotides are TGTGCCAGCTCACCACCGCCCAGGGGGCTTACGAACACTGAAGCTTTCTTT.

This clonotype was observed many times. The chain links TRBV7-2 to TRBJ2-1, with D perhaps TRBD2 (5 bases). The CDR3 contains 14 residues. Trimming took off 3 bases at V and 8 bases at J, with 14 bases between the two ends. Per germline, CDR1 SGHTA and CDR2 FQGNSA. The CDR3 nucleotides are TGTGCCAGCAGCTTCGGGCTAGCTGGCGATGAGCAGTTCTTC. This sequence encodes CASSFGLAGDEQFF.

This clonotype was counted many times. The CDR3 coding sequence is TGCAGCGTGAGAAGACTAGCGGGAGAATACGAGCAGTACTTC. This gives the protein CSVRRLAGEYEQYF. This rearrangement joins TRBV29-1 to TRBJ2-7; 12 bases fit TRBD2. The length of the CDR3 is 14 residues. After removal of 6 bases from V and 4 bases from J, the junction contained 7 bases not matched to a gene. From germline, CDR1 is SQVTM and CDR2 ANQGSEA.

The CDR3 here is CASSQDSGQTRAKNIQYF. The CDR3 DNA follows: TGTGCCAGCAGCCAAGATTCGGGACAGACTCGTGCCAAAAACATTCAGTACTTC. This chain connects TRBV3-1 to TRBJ2-4; 7 nucleotides match TRBD1. The germline V gene encodes CDR1 LGHDT and CDR2 YNNKEL (reference sequence). The CDR3 runs to 18 residues. V lost 0 bases and J lost 1; bases outside the gene matches: 9.

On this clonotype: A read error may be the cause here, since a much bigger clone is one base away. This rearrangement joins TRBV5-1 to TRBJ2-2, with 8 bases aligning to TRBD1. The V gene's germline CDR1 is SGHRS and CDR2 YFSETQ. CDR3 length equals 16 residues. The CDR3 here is CASRLAGGGGTGELFF. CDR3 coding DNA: TGCGCCAGCAGGTTGGCAGGGGGCGGTGGCACCGGGGAGCTGTTTTTT.

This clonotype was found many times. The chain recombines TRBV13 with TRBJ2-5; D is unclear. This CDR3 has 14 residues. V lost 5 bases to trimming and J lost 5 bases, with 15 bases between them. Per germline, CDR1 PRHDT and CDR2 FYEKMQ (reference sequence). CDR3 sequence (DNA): TGTGCCAGCAGCCCCCGCGGCCGAGCGGAGACCCAGTACTTC. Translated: CASSPRGRAETQYF.

The chain's CDR3 is CSAPFVGSLNEKLFF. CDR3 in DNA: TGCAGTGCCCCATTTGTCGGTTCCCTGAATGAAAAACTGTTTTTT. This chain joins TRBV20-1 and TRBJ1-4; D call uncertain. The V gene lost 6 bases and the J gene lost 5 bases, with 19 bases spanning the gap. Germline V lookup: CDR1 DFQATT, CDR2 SNEGSKA (reference sequence). The CDR3 totals 15 residues.

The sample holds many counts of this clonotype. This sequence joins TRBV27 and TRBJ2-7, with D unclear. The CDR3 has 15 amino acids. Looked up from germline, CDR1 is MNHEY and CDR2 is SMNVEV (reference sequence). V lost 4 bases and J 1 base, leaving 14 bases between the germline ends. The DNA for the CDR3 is TGTGCCAGCAGTTCGGGCGGAGTCCGTTCCTACGAGCAGTACTTC. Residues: CASSSGGVRSYEQYF.

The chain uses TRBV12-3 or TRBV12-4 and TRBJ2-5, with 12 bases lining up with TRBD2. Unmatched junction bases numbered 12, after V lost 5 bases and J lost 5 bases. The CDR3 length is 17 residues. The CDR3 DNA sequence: TGTGCCAGCAGTGGACCCATGACTAGCGGGAGCGGCGAGACCCAGTACTTC. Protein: CASSGPMTSGSGETQYF.

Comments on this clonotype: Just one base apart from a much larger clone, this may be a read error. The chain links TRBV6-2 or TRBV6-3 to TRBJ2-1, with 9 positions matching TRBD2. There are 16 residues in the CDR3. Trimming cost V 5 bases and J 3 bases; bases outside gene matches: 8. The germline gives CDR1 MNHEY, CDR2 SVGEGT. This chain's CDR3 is CASSTRQREVYNEQFF. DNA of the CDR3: TGTGCCAGCAGTACGCGCCAGCGGGAGGTCTACAATGAGCAGTTCTTC.

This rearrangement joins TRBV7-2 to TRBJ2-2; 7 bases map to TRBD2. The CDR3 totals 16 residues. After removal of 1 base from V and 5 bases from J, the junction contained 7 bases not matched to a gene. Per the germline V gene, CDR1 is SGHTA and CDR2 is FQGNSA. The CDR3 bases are TGTGCCAGCAGCTTAGTAGGCGGGAGTGTAACCGGGGAGCTGTTTTTT. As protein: CASSLVGGSVTGELFF. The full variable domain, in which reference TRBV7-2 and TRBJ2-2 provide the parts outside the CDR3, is GAGVSQSPSNKVTEKGKDVELRCDPISGHTALYWYRQSLGQGLEFLIYFQGNSAPDKSGLPSDRFSAERTGGSVSTLTIQRTQQEDSAVYLCASSLVGGSVTGELFFGEGSRLTVL.

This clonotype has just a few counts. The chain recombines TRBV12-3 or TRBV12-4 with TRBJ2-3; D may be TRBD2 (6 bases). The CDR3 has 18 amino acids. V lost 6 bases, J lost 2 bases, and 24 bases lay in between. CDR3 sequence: CASSRRVVTGGDTDTQYF. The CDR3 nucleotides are TGTGCCAGCAGCCGGAGGGTTGTTACAGGCGGGGACACAGATACGCAGTATTTT.

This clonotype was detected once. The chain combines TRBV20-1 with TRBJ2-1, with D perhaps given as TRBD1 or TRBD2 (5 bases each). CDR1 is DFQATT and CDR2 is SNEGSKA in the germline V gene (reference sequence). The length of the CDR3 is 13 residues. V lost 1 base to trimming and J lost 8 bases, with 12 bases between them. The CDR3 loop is CSARASLGDEQFF. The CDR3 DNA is TGCAGTGCTAGAGCCTCTTTGGGGGATGAGCAGTTCTTC.

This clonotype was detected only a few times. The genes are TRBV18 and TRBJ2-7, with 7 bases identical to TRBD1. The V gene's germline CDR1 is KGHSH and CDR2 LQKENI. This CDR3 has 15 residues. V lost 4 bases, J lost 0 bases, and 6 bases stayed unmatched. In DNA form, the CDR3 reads TGTGCCAGCTCACTCGACAGGGTCCCCTCCTACGAGCAGTACTTC. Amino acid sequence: CASSLDRVPSYEQYF.

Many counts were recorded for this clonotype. The CDR3 bases are TGTGCCAGCAGCTCACCCTCGAGGGGGACTGAGCAGTTCTTC. This encodes CASSSPSRGTEQFF. The chain couples TRBV7-8 to TRBJ2-1, with D possibly matching TRBD1 (6 bases). The CDR3 contains 14 residues. CDR1 and CDR2 (germline): SGHVS, FQNEAQ. The ends were cut back, 4 bases at V and 9 bases at J, with 16 bases in the middle. The complete variable domain, with remaining parts taken from reference TRBV7-8 and TRBJ2-1, reads GAGVSQSPRYKVAKRGQDVALRCDPISGHVSLFWYQQALGQGPEFLTYFQNEAQLDKSGLPSDRFFAERPEGSVSTLKIQRTQQEDSAVYLCASSSPSRGTEQFFGPGTRLTVL.

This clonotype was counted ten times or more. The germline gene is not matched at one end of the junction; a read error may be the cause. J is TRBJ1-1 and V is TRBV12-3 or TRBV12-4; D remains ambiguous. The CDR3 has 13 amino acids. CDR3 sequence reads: CASNLGLNTEAFF. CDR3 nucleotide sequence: TGTGCCAGCAATTTAGGCCTGAACACTGAAGCTTTCTTT.

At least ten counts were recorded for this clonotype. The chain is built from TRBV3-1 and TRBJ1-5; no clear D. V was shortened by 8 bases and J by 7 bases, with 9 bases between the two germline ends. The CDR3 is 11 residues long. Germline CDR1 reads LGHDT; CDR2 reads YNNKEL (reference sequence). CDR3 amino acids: CASGTYQPQHF. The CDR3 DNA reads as TGTGCCAGCGGTACTTACCAGCCCCAGCATTTT.

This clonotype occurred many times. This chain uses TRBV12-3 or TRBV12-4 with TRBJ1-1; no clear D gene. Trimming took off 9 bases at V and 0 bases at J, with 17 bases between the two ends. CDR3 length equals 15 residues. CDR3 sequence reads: CASVEDGLMNTEAFF. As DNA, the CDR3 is TGTGCCAGTGTGGAGGACGGCCTCATGAACACTGAAGCTTTCTTT.